This entry lists 28 T cell receptor beta chains sequenced from one sample in a study of blood T cells in healthy people across ages. A sample-barcoded 5' primer and a J-beta primer mix were used in a second PCR of about 7 to 12 cycles. TCRdb processed the 5' RACE reads anew with MiXCR; each CDR3 protein has one entry. The table lists about 1.1 million distinct CDR3 sequences, around two fifths of them singletons. The sequencing input was blood. Source of these receptors: a young man in good health.

The chain combines TRBV7-9 with TRBJ2-2, with D tentatively TRBD1 (6 bases). Trimming stripped 7 bases from V and 2 bases from J, with 11 bases between. This CDR3 is built from 14 residues. Germline-derived CDR1 and CDR2 are SEHNR and FQNEAQ (reference sequence). This CDR3 reads CASTIQGNTGELFF. As DNA, the CDR3 is TGTGCCAGCACAATACAGGGTAACACCGGGGAGCTGTTTTTT.

J is TRBJ2-1 and V is TRBV7-6, with TRBD2 as a possible D gene (5 bases). This CDR3 has 16 residues. Germline V CDR1 and CDR2: SGHVS, FNYEAQ. Trimming took 2 bases from V and 7 from J, leaving 18 bases between them. In DNA, the CDR3 is TGTGCCAGCAGCTTATATTTAAGGGCCGGAGGAAATGAGCAGTTCTTC. Translating it yields CASSLYLRAGGNEQFF.

The chain uses TRBV20-1 and TRBJ2-3; D might be TRBD1 or TRBD2, each matching 5 bases. This CDR3 is 15 amino acids long. The germline gives CDR1 DFQATT, CDR2 SNEGSKA (reference sequence). V was shortened by 3 bases and J by 5 bases, with 18 bases between the two germline ends. Here the CDR3 DNA reads TGCAGTGCTAGGGGCGAGGGACCCTGGGGAGATACGCAGTATTTT. Amino acids: CSARGEGPWGDTQYF.

Notes on this clonotype: A read error may explain this, as a much larger clone is one base away. The chain employs TRBV4-2 and TRBJ2-3; D is unresolved. This CDR3 spans 15 amino acids. Germline V CDR1 and CDR2: LGHNA, YNFKEQ. CDR3 sequence: CASSQDRTATDTRYF. CDR3 DNA: TGTGCCAGCAGCCAAGACCGGACGGCCACAGATACGCGGTATTTT.

This chain links TRBV5-1 with TRBJ2-5, with 9 positions matching TRBD1. The CDR3 is 15 amino acids. Germline values: CDR1 SGHRS, CDR2 YFSETQ. The V segment lost 4 bases and the J segment 5 bases; nucleotides outside the gene matches: 9. CDR3 loop: CASSEGTGGRETQYF. Here the CDR3 DNA reads TGCGCCAGCAGCGAAGGCACAGGGGGCAGGGAGACCCAGTACTTC.

The chain joins TRBV12-3 or TRBV12-4 to TRBJ2-2; 7 nucleotides align to TRBD1. V shed 3 bases and J 4 bases; nucleotides not matched to a gene: 5. The CDR3 contains 15 residues. CDR3 nucleotide sequence: TGTGCCAGCAGTTTGGACGCAGGGGGCACCGGGGAGCTGTTTTTT. This translates into CASSLDAGGTGELFF.

The rearrangement joins TRBV12-3 or TRBV12-4 to TRBJ1-2; D not certain. V lost 5 bases to trimming and J lost 0 bases, with 22 bases between them. This CDR3 region has 18 residues. CDR3 in DNA: TGTGCCAGCAGTCCCGCTTTTGAGGGCGGGAGGTCTAACTATGGCTACACCTTC. As protein: CASSPAFEGGRSNYGYTF.

This clonotype was counted between two and nine times. The V gene is TRBV12-3 or TRBV12-4, the J gene TRBJ1-2; 8 positions match TRBD1. V was pared by 6 bases and J by 9 bases, with 3 bases of the junction left unmatched. This CDR3 spans 11 amino acids. The CDR3 reads CASRTGDRYTF. CDR3 DNA: TGTGCCAGCAGGACAGGGGATCGCTACACCTTC.

The J gene is TRBJ1-5, the V gene TRBV20-1, with unresolved D. There are 13 residues in the CDR3. CDR1 DFQATT and CDR2 SNEGSKA come from the germline V gene (reference sequence). Trimming removed 1 base at V and 6 bases at J, with 10 bases between. The CDR3 coding sequence is TGCAGTGCTAGAGGGCAGCCCAGTCAGCCCCAGCATTTT. This translates into CSARGQPSQPQHF.

The chain employs TRBV4-3 and TRBJ2-3; 12 nucleotides align to TRBD2. CDR1 is LGHNA, CDR2 YSLEER, per germline. This CDR3 comprises 18 residues. V shed 0 bases, J shed 6 bases, and the junction held 10 bases outside the gene matches. CDR3 nucleotides: TGCGCCAGCAGCCAAGATCTAGCGGGGGGGCTGACCGCCGATACGCAGTATTTT. Its protein is CASSQDLAGGLTADTQYF.

V usage is TRBV5-1 and J usage is TRBJ2-2, with TRBD2 matching over 14 bases. J was trimmed by 6 bases and V by 2 bases; bases with no gene match: 3. CDR3 length equals 16 residues. The germline V gene encodes CDR1 SGHRS and CDR2 YFSETQ. CDR3 in DNA: TGCGCCAGCAGCTTACCGGGACTAGCGGGGGCCGGGGAGCTGTTTTTT. Residues: CASSLPGLAGAGELFF.

This chain connects TRBV4-2 to TRBJ2-2, with TRBD1 matching over 10 bases. V trimming: 4 bases; J trimming: 6 bases; junction bases outside the gene matches: 8. Germline V gene lookup returns CDR1 LGHNA and CDR2 YNFKEQ. CDR3 length: 16 amino acids. The CDR3 reads CASSRVGTGEAGELFF. CDR3 in DNA: TGTGCCAGCAGCCGAGTTGGGACAGGGGAGGCCGGGGAGCTGTTTTTT.

This clonotype showed up just a few times. This chain joins TRBV5-6 and TRBJ2-7; D remains unclear. V was cut by 2 bases and J by 4 bases, with 19 bases left in between. Germline V gene data show CDR1 as SGHDT and CDR2 as YYEEEE. CDR3 length equals 16 residues. The CDR3 reads CASSFQALGRFYEQYF. The CDR3 DNA reads TGTGCCAGCAGCTTCCAGGCGCTGGGTAGGTTTTACGAGCAGTACTTC.

In nucleotides, the CDR3 is TGTGCTAGTGGTTTGGTACTAGTCCCCGGACAGCCAATGAACACTGAAGCTTTCTTT. It codes for CASGLVLVPGQPMNTEAFF. The chain carries TRBV12-5 and TRBJ1-1; possibly TRBD1 for D (6 bases). CDR3 length equals 19 residues. V was pared by 0 bases and J by 0 bases, with 20 bases between. In germline, CDR1 is LGHNT, CDR2 FRNRAP.

V and J are TRBV11-2 and TRBJ2-3, with D unresolved. V lost 5 bases and J lost 7, with 7 bases in between. The CDR3 is made up of 11 amino acids. The germline V gene encodes CDR1 SGHAT and CDR2 FQNNGV. CDR3 residues: CASSQFYTQYF. The CDR3 DNA reads as TGTGCCAGCAGCCAATTTTATACGCAGTATTTT.

V gene TRBV11-3 combines with J gene TRBJ2-5; a possible D gene is TRBD1 (6 bases). This CDR3 comprises 14 residues. Germline V gene lookup returns CDR1 SGHNT and CDR2 YENEEA. V shed 4 bases and J shed 11 bases, with 20 bases lying between them. In DNA, the CDR3 is TGTGCCAGCAGCTCGGAAAACAGGGACAATGAGCAGTACTTC. Encoded protein: CASSSENRDNEQYF.

This clonotype was counted at least ten times. This chain links TRBV12-3 or TRBV12-4 with TRBJ1-2; the match to TRBD1 covers 10 bases. V trimming: 3 bases; J trimming: 7 bases; junction bases outside the gene matches: 5. This CDR3 contains 14 residues. CDR3 region: CASSLDRGKTGYTF. The CDR3 DNA sequence: TGTGCCAGCAGTTTGGACAGGGGGAAGACTGGCTACACCTTC.

In its sample, this clonotype was seen a few times. This chain connects TRBV29-1 to TRBJ2-5, with D perhaps TRBD2 (6 bases). The CDR3 spans 12 residues. Trimming removed 5 bases at V and 11 bases at J, with 18 bases between. CDR1 is SQVTM, CDR2 ANQGSEA, per germline. CDR3 residues: CSVYGGLGEQYF. CDR3 in DNA: TGCAGCGTTTACGGGGGATTGGGAGAGCAGTACTTC.

There are a few counts of this clonotype. J is TRBJ2-1 and V is TRBV14, with 10 bases aligning to TRBD1. The CDR3 has 18 residues. V gave up 0 bases and J gave up 4 bases; unmatched junction bases: 9. Germline V gives CDR1 SGHDN, CDR2 FVKESK. The CDR3 spells CASSQDPWTGGYYNEQFF. The CDR3 region has the DNA TGTGCCAGCAGCCAAGATCCATGGACAGGGGGATATTACAATGAGCAGTTCTTC.

The J gene is TRBJ1-1, the V gene TRBV7-8; perhaps TRBD1 as D (5 bases). The CDR3 runs to 18 residues. The ends were cut back, 7 bases at V and 1 base at J, with 25 bases in the middle. Germline V gene lookup returns CDR1 SGHVS and CDR2 FQNEAQ. As DNA, the CDR3 is TGTGCCAGCAACGATAAGGGAGGACAAAACAAACGGAACACTGAAGCTTTCTTT. It encodes CASNDKGGQNKRNTEAFF.

This clonotype showed up just a few times. J is TRBJ2-1 and V is TRBV6-2 or TRBV6-3, with TRBD2 matching over 8 bases. In germline, CDR1 is MNHEY, CDR2 SVGEGT. CDR3 length: 14 residues. V shed 2 bases, J shed 9 bases, and the junction held 6 bases outside the gene matches. The DNA for the CDR3 is TGTGCCAGCAGTTACACCGGGGGGGCGGGTGAGCAGTTCTTC. As protein: CASSYTGGAGEQFF.

The chain carries TRBV7-9 and TRBJ2-5, with unresolved D. CDR3 length: 15 amino acids. Germline CDR1 and CDR2: SEHNR and FQNEAQ (reference sequence). The V end lost 5 bases, the J end lost 0 bases, and 13 bases lay between the germline ends. Written as DNA, the CDR3 is TGTGCCAGCAGCCCATCTTGGTCAAACCAAGAGACCCAGTACTTC. Its protein product is CASSPSWSNQETQYF.

The chain has TRBV20-1 and TRBJ2-1, with D possibly being TRBD2 (6 bases). CDR3 size: 17 residues. CDR1 is DFQATT, CDR2 SNEGSKA, per germline (reference sequence). Trimming took off 1 base at V and 0 bases at J, with 16 bases between the two ends. CDR3 in DNA: TGCAGTGCTAGAGCAGGGTCCCGGGAGAACTCCTACAATGAGCAGTTCTTC. Translating it yields CSARAGSRENSYNEQFF.

The CDR3: CSVETAGGADTQYF. The CDR3 DNA reads as TGCAGCGTTGAGACAGCGGGAGGGGCAGATACGCAGTATTTT. The rearrangement joins TRBV29-1 to TRBJ2-3; 10 nucleotides match TRBD2. Germline V gene lookup returns CDR1 SQVTM and CDR2 ANQGSEA. There are 14 residues in the CDR3. J lost 4 bases, V lost 3 bases, and 4 bases had no gene match.

The rearrangement joins TRBV12-3 or TRBV12-4 to TRBJ2-1; tentative D call: TRBD2 (5 bases). With 4 bases removed from V and 0 bases from J, the gap between germline ends came to 13 bases. The CDR3 loop spans 16 amino acids. CDR3 residues: CASSWRPRGSYNEQFF. The CDR3 DNA sequence: TGTGCCAGCAGTTGGAGGCCACGGGGCTCCTACAATGAGCAGTTCTTC.

This clonotype was observed a single time. The rearrangement joins TRBV20-1 to TRBJ1-5, with D possibly TRBD1 on 6 matching bases. CDR3 length: 15 amino acids. The V end lost 5 bases, the J end lost 2 bases, and 16 bases lay between the germline ends. Per germline, CDR1 DFQATT and CDR2 SNEGSKA (reference sequence). The CDR3 loop is CSAENRDIGNQPQHF. In nucleotides, the CDR3 is TGCAGTGCTGAGAACAGGGATATCGGCAATCAGCCCCAGCATTTT.

The chain is built from TRBV20-1 and TRBJ2-1; D may be TRBD2 (5 bases). Germline V CDR1 and CDR2: DFQATT, SNEGSKA (reference sequence). The CDR3 is 12 residues long. The DNA for the CDR3 is TGCAGCTTAGACGGGACCTACAATGAGCAGTTCTTC. Translated: CSLDGTYNEQFF.

The chain is built from TRBV2 and TRBJ2-1, with 8 bases lining up with TRBD1. J lost 13 bases, V lost 10 bases, and 6 bases had no gene match. This CDR3 has 10 residues. The germline CDR1 and CDR2 sequences are SNHLY and FYNNEI. The CDR3 DNA reads as TGTGCCATCAGCGGACAGGGACAGTTCTTC. It yields the protein CAISGQGQFF.